A selection of T cell receptor beta chains follows, all from one sample in a study of blood T cell repertoires in COVID-19. The data were produced by immunoSEQ multiplex PCR, yet TCRdb's version contains in-frame clones alone and is incomplete. The data show around 79,000 clones, 75% to 90% seen once. The specimen sequenced was peripheral blood. Source of these receptors: a man in his 70s with active or convalescent COVID-19. The CDR3 runs from the conserved cysteine through the conserved F or W. A D gene is named only where the DNA matches it firmly. The listing skips clone size in some rows; elsewhere it reads once, few, many or a size class.

clone_size cdr3_length j_call d_call v_call cdr3_nt cdr3_aa
. 14 TRBJ2-7 . TRBV6-5 TGTGCCACCGCTACCGCGGGGGCCAGGCTAAAGCAGTACTTC CATATAGARLKQYF
. 15 TRBJ2-2 . TRBV14 TGTGCCAGCAGCTTTGGACAACTGAACACCGGGGAGCTGTTTTTT CASSFGQLNTGELFF
. 14 TRBJ2-3 . TRBV30 TGTGCCTGGAGCTTCGGGTCACCGACAGATACGCAGTATTTT CAWSFGSPTDTQYF
. 14 TRBJ1-1 . TRBV28 TGTGCCAGCAGTACCATGACAGTGAACACTGAAGCTTTCTTT CASSTMTVNTEAFF
. 16 TRBJ2-3 TRBD2 TRBV7-9 TGTGCCAGCAGCAAGACTAGCGGGAGGTTAGCAGATACGCAGTATTTT CASSKTSGRLADTQYF
. 14 TRBJ2-7 . TRBV28 TGTGCCAGCAGTTCCCCGGGACACACCTACGAGCAGTACTTC CASSSPGHTYEQYF
. 13 TRBJ1-5 TRBD1 TRBV6-1 TGTGCCAGCAGTCAACAGGGGTCCCAGCCCCAGCATTTT CASSQQGSQPQHF
few 14 TRBJ1-2 . TRBV7-9 TGTGCCAGCAGCGCGCGGGACGGAAAATATGGCTACACCTTC CASSARDGKYGYTF
. 18 TRBJ1-1 TRBD1 TRBV6-1 TGTGCCAGCAGTGAACTGCGGGACAGGGCTGCGCGGGGCACTGAAGCTTTCTTT CASSELRDRAARGTEAFF
. 12 TRBJ2-1 TRBD2 TRBV6-1 TGTGCCAGCAGCCCGACTAGCGTCGGGCAGTTCTTC CASSPTSVGQFF
. 15 TRBJ2-1 . TRBV5-1 TGCGCCAGCAGCTTGGATCCAGACTTTTACAATGAGCAGTTCTTC CASSLDPDFYNEQFF
. 18 TRBJ2-3 TRBD2 TRBV7-2 TGTGCCAGCAGCCCTCAAAATCTAGCGGGGACTTCCACAGATACGCAGTATTTT CASSPQNLAGTSTDTQYF
. 16 TRBJ1-1 . TRBV27 TGTGCCAGCAGTTACCCCTTGGACAAGGCGGACACTGAAGCTTTCTTT CASSYPLDKADTEAFF
. 15 TRBJ1-2 TRBD1 TRBV27 TGTGCCAGCAGTTTATCCGGGACAGGGTTCTTTGGCTACACCTTC CASSLSGTGFFGYTF
. 18 TRBJ1-5 . TRBV27 TGTGCCAGCAGTTTATTCGCGGGGGCTAGAGGGAGCAATCAGCCCCAGCATTTT CASSLFAGARGSNQPQHF
. 15 TRBJ2-5 . TRBV6-5 TGTGCCAGCAGTTACTTCGACACTAGGGAAGAGACCCAGTACTTC CASSYFDTREETQYF
. 13 TRBJ2-1 . TRBV2 TGTGCCAGCAGCAAGACTAGCTACAATGAGCAGTTCTTC CASSKTSYNEQFF
. 16 TRBJ1-1 TRBD1 TRBV28 TGTGCCAGCTCCCCCGGGACAGGGGCCATGAACACTGAAGCTTTCTTT CASSPGTGAMNTEAFF
. 15 TRBJ1-4 . TRBV6-1 TGTGCCAGCAGTGAAGCGCTGGGGGCGGGTGAAAAACTGTTTTTT CASSEALGAGEKLFF
few 14 TRBJ1-2 . TRBV7-3 TGTGCCAGCAGCCCGTCGGGGGGAAACTATGGCTACACCTTC CASSPSGGNYGYTF
. 13 TRBJ2-3 . TRBV5-1 TGCGCCAGCAGCTCGACAGTCACAGATACGCAGTATTTT CASSSTVTDTQYF
. 13 TRBJ1-5 . TRBV30 TGTGCCTGGAGTTCAGGGTCATATCAGCCCCAGCATTTT CAWSSGSYQPQHF
. 13 TRBJ1-4 TRBD1 TRBV10-3 TGTGCCACCGGGACAGGCGAAACTGAAAAACTGTTTTTT CATGTGETEKLFF
. 12 TRBJ2-7 . TRBV5-8 TGTGCCAGCAGTCCAGGGTCCTACGAGCAGTACTTC CASSPGSYEQYF
. 17 TRBJ1-2 TRBD1 TRBV2 TGTGCCAGCACATCCCCCACGGGGGACAGGTGGAGGTATGGCTACACCTTC CASTSPTGDRWRYGYTF
few 17 TRBJ2-1 . TRBV11-2 TGTGCCAGCAGCCCAAGCCGGACCCCAGGACTCTACAATGAGCAGTTCTTC CASSPSRTPGLYNEQFF
. 12 TRBJ1-2 . TRBV6-2/TRBV6-3 TGTGCCAGCAGTCACCCCCGGTTAAGCTACACCTTC CASSHPRLSYTF
once 12 TRBJ2-7 . TRBV10-2 TGCGCCAGCAGAGCTCCACCCTACGAGCAGTACTTC CASRAPPYEQYF
. 16 TRBJ2-7 TRBD1 TRBV13 TGTGCCAGCAGCTTATTACCGGGACAGGGGAGCCACGAGCAGTACTTC CASSLLPGQGSHEQYF
. 13 TRBJ2-5 . TRBV6-6 TGTGCCAGCAGACCGCCCGGGGGACAGACCCAGTACTTC CASRPPGGQTQYF
few 14 TRBJ1-1 . TRBV10-3 TGTGCCATCGCTCGGGATACCATTAACACTGAAGCTTTCTTT CAIARDTINTEAFF
. 13 TRBJ2-7 . TRBV10-3 TGTGCCATCAGTGCACAGGGGAGGTACGAGCAGTACTTC CAISAQGRYEQYF
few 19 TRBJ2-1 TRBD2 TRBV7-9 TGTGCCAGCAGGGAAAAAACAACTAGCGGGAGGGCCTCCTACAATGAGCAGTTCTTC CASREKTTSGRASYNEQFF
. 15 TRBJ1-1 TRBD1 TRBV18 TGTGCCAGCTCACCGGGCGGTACAGGGGAACTTGCGGCTTTCTTT CASSPGGTGELAAFF
. 16 TRBJ2-1 TRBD2 TRBV19 TGTGCCAGTAGTACCTCTAGCGGGAGGGCTGTATATGAGCAGTTCTTC CASSTSSGRAVYEQFF
. 16 TRBJ1-4 . TRBV28 TGTGCCAGCAGTCCACCCCTCGGGACAACGCATGAAAAACTGTTTTTT CASSPPLGTTHEKLFF
. 16 TRBJ2-7 TRBD1 TRBV5-1 TGCGCCAGCAGCTTGGGGGGACAGGCGCTATTTTACGAGCAGTACTTC CASSLGGQALFYEQYF
. 14 TRBJ2-5 . TRBV7-8 TGTGCCAGCAGCTTAAGGGAGCGGACGGAGGCCCAGTACTTC CASSLRERTEAQYF
few 13 TRBJ1-2 . TRBV30 TGTGCCTGGAGTGTACTTTTTAACTATGGCTACACCTTC CAWSVLFNYGYTF
. 15 TRBJ1-1 TRBD1 TRBV6-2/TRBV6-3 TGTGCCAGCAGCCTTGACAGGGTTTGGGGCACTGAAGCTTTCTTT CASSLDRVWGTEAFF